These 7 T cell receptor beta chains originate from one sample sequenced in a study of radiation and T cells in renal cell carcinoma. Some clones are missing from TCRdb's copy, which holds only in-frame ones; the method was immunoSEQ multiplex PCR. The data show around 100,000 clones, with 84% seen just once and approximately 7.2% held by the top ten. Time point of the sample: blood 4 weeks post-SBRT, at nephrectomy. As for treatment: 15 Gy SBRT to primary tumor, nephrectomy 4 weeks later. This specimen consisted of blood, obtained from a patient whose treatment included radiotherapy and nephrectomy. Source of these receptors: a man in his sixties with renal cell carcinoma.

This chain links TRBV28 with TRBJ2-7; TRBD1 is a possible D gene (6 bases). This CDR3 has 14 amino acids. Germline V gene lookup returns CDR1 MDHEN and CDR2 SYDVKM. The V gene lost 5 bases and the J gene lost 2 bases, with 13 bases spanning the gap. The CDR3 here is CASSDPGQTYEQYF. The CDR3 DNA is TGTGCCAGCAGTGATCCAGGACAGACCTACGAGCAGTACTTC.

This clone was recorded only once. The chain combines TRBV5-1 with TRBJ2-1, with D possibly being TRBD1 (6 bases). This CDR3 region has 14 residues. The V end lost 5 bases, the J end lost 5 bases, and 14 bases lay between the germline ends. The germline gives CDR1 SGHRS, CDR2 YFSETQ. CDR3 nucleotides: TGCGCCAGCAGAACACAGGGCAACGACAATGAGCAGTTCTTC. As protein: CASRTQGNDNEQFF.

This chain connects TRBV19 to TRBJ1-2; a possible D gene is TRBD1 (6 bases). Germline-derived CDR1 and CDR2 are LNHDA and SQIVND (reference sequence). This CDR3 spans 15 amino acids. The ends were cut back, 3 bases at V and 4 bases at J, with 15 bases in the middle. The CDR3 region has the DNA TGTGCCAGTAGTATGCTGTCCAGGGGAGGCTATGGCTACACCTTC. Protein: CASSMLSRGGYGYTF.

This clone was recorded a few times. The rearrangement joins TRBV19 to TRBJ1-1, with no clear D. V was pared by 2 bases and J by 7 bases, with 11 bases between. The CDR3 sequence is 13 residues long. Germline CDR1 and CDR2: LNHDA and SQIVND (reference sequence). The CDR3 nucleotides are TGTGCCAGTAGTATAATCATGGAGGGTGAAGCTTTCTTT. It codes for CASSIIMEGEAFF.

The gene calls are TRBV7-9 and TRBJ2-2; no definite D call. The CDR3 spans 16 residues. From germline, CDR1 is SEHNR and CDR2 FQNEAQ (reference sequence). The germline V and J ends were trimmed by 1 base and 4 bases, with 13 bases remaining between them. CDR3 loop: CASSLVMQYTTGELFF. The CDR3, as DNA: TGTGCCAGCAGCTTAGTAATGCAGTATACCACCGGGGAGCTGTTTTTT.

This clone was seen only once. The chain is built from TRBV5-1 and TRBJ2-3; weak D call: TRBD1 (5 bases). With 0 bases removed from V and 4 bases from J, the gap between germline ends came to 15 bases. Germline values: CDR1 SGHRS, CDR2 YFSETQ. This CDR3 is built from 16 residues. The DNA of the CDR3 is TGCGCCAGCAGCTTGGCAGGGCATCCCTCAGCAGATACGCAGTATTTT. As protein: CASSLAGHPSADTQYF.

The rearrangement uses TRBV7-8 and TRBJ2-7; 7 bases agree with TRBD1. V gave up 9 bases and J gave up 2 bases; unmatched junction bases: 10. CDR3 size: 14 residues. CDR1 SGHVS and CDR2 FQNEAQ come from the germline V gene. CDR3 protein: CASLNRGGTYEQYF. CDR3 bases: TGTGCCAGTTTAAACAGGGGTGGAACCTACGAGCAGTACTTC.